The next 32 T cell receptor beta chains were all read from a single sample in a study of OX40 agonist ivuxolimab in advanced cancers. TCRdb keeps only in-frame clones here, not all; method: immunoSEQ multiplex PCR. The data contain around 80,000 clones, under 85% of them singletons. Sequencing was performed on CD4+ or CD8+ T cells sorted from blood, taken in a trial of the OX40 agonist ivuxolimab. These receptors came from an adult with an advanced solid tumor such as melanoma, head and neck, liver or kidney cancer.

This chain joins TRBV6-1 and TRBJ1-5; 7 nucleotides match TRBD1. The length of the CDR3 is 15 residues. CDR1 is MNHNS, CDR2 SASEGT, per germline. Trimming cost V 2 bases and J 1 base; bases outside gene matches: 2. In nucleotides, the CDR3 is TGTGCCAGCAGTGAACAGGGGGGAAGCAATCAGCCCCAGCATTTT. It translates to CASSEQGGSNQPQHF.

This chain links TRBV5-1 with TRBJ1-2; 10 bases map to TRBD1. J was trimmed by 8 bases and V by 4 bases; bases with no gene match: 8. This CDR3 has 14 amino acids. Germline CDR1 and CDR2: SGHRS and YFSETQ. The CDR3 loop is CASSAGTGASGYTF. CDR3 sequence (DNA): TGCGCCAGCAGCGCGGGGACAGGGGCTAGCGGCTACACCTTC.

The chain employs TRBV28 and TRBJ2-7; D is unresolved. The germline gives CDR1 MDHEN, CDR2 SYDVKM. V was trimmed by 4 bases and J by 3 bases, leaving 4 bases between them. This CDR3 is 11 amino acids long. The CDR3 DNA reads TGTGCCAGCAGTTCTGTCTACGAGCAGTACTTC. Translated: CASSSVYEQYF.

The V and J genes are TRBV19 and TRBJ1-3, with 7 bases that match TRBD1. In germline, CDR1 is LNHDA, CDR2 SQIVND (reference sequence). V lost 4 bases to trimming and J lost 4 bases; unmatched junction nucleotides: 10. This CDR3 has 16 amino acids. The CDR3 DNA follows: TGTGCCAGTAGTAAAAGACAGGGACCGGCCGGAAACACCATATATTTT. It specifies CASSKRQGPAGNTIYF.

Here the CDR3 DNA reads TGTGCCAGCAGCGTCCAAACAGGGGGTATAGAGACCCAGTACTTC. Translation gives CASSVQTGGIETQYF. This chain connects TRBV11-3 to TRBJ2-5; 8 bases align to TRBD1. V shed 5 bases, J shed 4 bases, and the junction held 9 bases outside the gene matches. There are 15 residues in the CDR3. Germline CDR1 and CDR2: SGHNT and YENEEA.

The chain links TRBV7-2 to TRBJ1-2; 9 nucleotides align to TRBD1. CDR3 length equals 13 residues. From germline, CDR1 is SGHTA and CDR2 FQGNSA. The V segment lost 6 bases and the J segment 11 bases; nucleotides outside the gene matches: 10. CDR3 DNA: TGTGCCAGCAGTTGGGGGACAGGGAATGAGTACACCTTC. This encodes CASSWGTGNEYTF.

This sequence joins TRBV7-9 and TRBJ2-1, with 8 bases lining up with TRBD2. From germline, CDR1 is SEHNR and CDR2 FQNEAQ (reference sequence). With 5 bases clipped from V and 2 bases from J, the junction kept 14 bases outside the gene matches. This CDR3 has 18 amino acids. CDR3 protein: CASSPTRGGVDPYNEQFF. DNA for the CDR3: TGTGCCAGCAGCCCGACCCGGGGGGGCGTAGATCCCTACAATGAGCAGTTCTTC.

The chain combines TRBV19 with TRBJ2-7, with D tentatively TRBD1 (6 bases). The germline V gene encodes CDR1 LNHDA and CDR2 SQIVND (reference sequence). CDR3 length: 16 residues. Trimming cost V 3 bases and J 0 bases, with 15 bases left between them. For the CDR3, the DNA is TGTGCCAGTAGTATCGGACAGTACAAGAGCTCCTACGAGCAGTACTTC. Its protein product is CASSIGQYKSSYEQYF. Full variable domain (outside the CDR3, taken from reference TRBV19 and TRBJ2-7): DGGITQSPKYLFRKEGQNVTLSCEQNLNHDAMYWYRQDPGQGLRLIYYSQIVNDFQKGDIAEGYSVSREKKESFPLTVTSAQKNPTAFYLCASSIGQYKSSYEQYFGPGTRLTVT.

This chain joins TRBV18 and TRBJ1-3; the D gene is possibly TRBD1 (5 bases). The CDR3 totals 15 residues. The V end was cut by 1 base, the J end by 4 bases, with 11 bases between. Germline loops: CDR1 KGHSH, CDR2 LQKENI. CDR3 loop: CASSPRGSEGNTIYF. The CDR3 coding sequence is TGTGCCAGCTCACCACGGGGGAGCGAAGGAAACACCATATATTTT.

A note on this clone: The same CDR3 is also encoded by other DNA sequences in this sample. The chain carries TRBV18 and TRBJ1-2; maybe TRBD1 (5 bases). The CDR3 covers 13 residues. The V gene lost 2 bases and the J gene lost 6 bases, with 10 bases spanning the gap. The germline V gene encodes CDR1 KGHSH and CDR2 LQKENI. DNA for the CDR3: TGTGCCAGCTCACCAGGGCAGGGAGATGGCTACACCTTC. This encodes CASSPGQGDGYTF.

The chain uses TRBV6-5 and TRBJ1-6; 7 bases match TRBD1. The CDR3 is 15 residues long. After removal of 6 bases from V and 8 bases from J, the junction contained 10 bases not matched to a gene. From germline, CDR1 is MNHEY and CDR2 SVGAGI. CDR3: CASSRDRVRYSPLHF. CDR3 nucleotide sequence: TGTGCCAGCAGCAGGGACAGAGTCAGATATTCACCCCTCCACTTT.

This chain connects TRBV6-1 to TRBJ1-4; D remains ambiguous. This CDR3 has 15 amino acids. V was cut by 5 bases and J by 4 bases, with 14 bases left in between. The V gene's germline CDR1 is MNHNS and CDR2 SASEGT. The CDR3 spells CASSPPGSFNEKLFF. CDR3 in DNA: TGTGCCAGCAGTCCCCCGGGCAGCTTTAATGAAAAACTGTTTTTT.

This clone was recorded once. The V call is TRBV10-2, the J call TRBJ1-1; the D is unclear. This CDR3 comprises 12 residues. The germline V gene encodes CDR1 WSHSY and CDR2 SAAADI. V was shortened by 8 bases and J by 8 bases, with 15 bases between the two germline ends. CDR3 sequence reads: CASSQYEPEAFF. The CDR3, as DNA: TGCGCCAGCTCCCAATATGAACCCGAAGCTTTCTTT.

J is TRBJ2-2 and V is TRBV30, with D tentatively TRBD2 (7 bases). Per germline, CDR1 GTSNPN and CDR2 SVGIG (reference sequence). The CDR3 extends over 14 amino acids. V was clipped by 2 bases and J by 4 bases, with 11 bases between them. The CDR3 protein is CAWSTGGSTGELFF. The CDR3 nucleotides read TGTGCCTGGAGTACGGGGGGCTCCACCGGGGAGCTGTTTTTT.

The chain is built from TRBV27 and TRBJ2-3; 9 positions agree with TRBD1. This CDR3 region has 15 residues. Trimming at V came to 3 bases and at J to 4 bases, leaving 5 bases not matched to a gene. Germline V gene data show CDR1 as MNHEY and CDR2 as SMNVEV (reference sequence). The CDR3 region is CASSFGTGKADTQYF. CDR3 nucleotide sequence: TGTGCCAGCAGTTTCGGGACAGGGAAGGCAGATACGCAGTATTTT.

The chain employs TRBV28 and TRBJ1-5, with D possibly matching TRBD1 (6 bases). The CDR3 has 17 amino acids. V was trimmed by 0 bases and J by 4 bases, leaving 16 bases between them. CDR1 MDHEN and CDR2 SYDVKM come from the germline V gene. The CDR3 region has the DNA TGTGCCAGCAGTTTATGGGGGGCAGGGAGTATAAATCAGCCCCAGCATTTT. As protein: CASSLWGAGSINQPQHF. Full variable domain (remainder filled in from reference TRBV28 and TRBJ1-5): DVKVTQSSRYLVKRTGEKVFLECVQDMDHENMFWYRQDPGLGLRLIYFSYDVKMKEKGDIPEGYSVSREKKERFSLILESASTNQTSMYLCASSLWGAGSINQPQHFGDGTRLSIL.

This clone has a single count. J is TRBJ2-7 and V is TRBV9, with D hard to call. Germline CDR1 and CDR2: SGDLS and YYNGEE. The CDR3 runs 9 residues. The germline V and J ends were trimmed by 10 bases and 5 bases, with 7 bases remaining between them. The CDR3 sequence is CARSHEQYV. CDR3 nucleotide sequence: TGTGCCCGGTCCCACGAGCAGTACGTC.

The chain is built from TRBV7-2 and TRBJ2-4; D is unclear. The CDR3 contains 12 residues. V shed 3 bases and J shed 5 bases, with 5 bases lying between them. Germline V gene sequence: CDR1 SGHTA, CDR2 FQGNSA. As DNA, the CDR3 is TGTGCCAGCAGCTTTTACGAAAACATTCAGTACTTC. Protein sequence: CASSFYENIQYF.

The chain recombines TRBV28 with TRBJ2-1, with 14 bases fitting TRBD2. The junction had 4 bases not matched to a gene; V was cut back by 1 base and J by 5 bases. The germline gives CDR1 MDHEN, CDR2 SYDVKM. This CDR3 is 17 amino acids long. CDR3 nucleotide sequence: TGTGCCAGCAGTTTATACGGACTAGCGGGGGGCAACAATGAGCAGTTCTTC. It specifies CASSLYGLAGGNNEQFF.

This chain uses TRBV5-4 with TRBJ1-2; 7 bases line up with TRBD1. The CDR3 extends over 14 amino acids. Germline assignment: CDR1 SGHNT and CDR2 YYREEE (reference sequence). V lost 4 bases, J lost 6 bases, and 9 bases stayed unmatched. This CDR3 is CASSKPNRGNGYTF. CDR3 sequence (DNA): TGTGCCAGCAGCAAGCCAAACAGGGGCAATGGCTACACCTTC.

The chain has TRBV9 and TRBJ2-6; D is perhaps TRBD2 (6 bases). The V and J ends lost 4 bases and 0 bases respectively, with 14 bases between them. The germline gives CDR1 SGDLS, CDR2 YYNGEE. The length of the CDR3 is 17 residues. CDR3 protein: CASSRAGQSSGANVLTF. In DNA form, the CDR3 reads TGTGCCAGCAGCAGAGCGGGCCAAAGCTCTGGGGCCAACGTCCTGACTTTC.

The V and J genes are TRBV6-6 and TRBJ2-7; TRBD1 matches at 8 bases. This CDR3 contains 14 residues. Germline lookup yields CDR1 MNHNY and CDR2 SVGAGI (reference sequence). The V gene end was trimmed by 9 bases and the J gene end by 2 bases; junction bases not matched to a gene: 9. The CDR3 loop reads CASPGDRGPYEQYV. As DNA, the CDR3 is TGTGCCAGTCCGGGTGACAGGGGTCCCTACGAGCAGTACGTC.

The rearrangement uses TRBV6-5 and TRBJ2-5, with D perhaps matching TRBD1 or TRBD2 (5 bases each). Trimming cost V 5 bases and J 5 bases, with 12 bases left between them. In germline, CDR1 is MNHEY, CDR2 SVGAGI. The CDR3 is made up of 13 amino acids. CDR3 sequence: CASSTGTGETQYF. The CDR3 DNA follows: TGTGCCAGCAGTACCGGGACCGGGGAGACCCAGTACTTC.

This chain links TRBV6-1 with TRBJ1-5, with D unresolved. Germline-derived CDR1 and CDR2 are MNHNS and SASEGT. Trimming stripped 6 bases from V and 5 bases from J, with 11 bases between. The CDR3 covers 13 residues. DNA for the CDR3: TGTGCCAGCAGGGGAATTGGCGATCAGCCCCAGCATTTT. This translates into CASRGIGDQPQHF.

CDR3 nucleotides: TGTGCCAGCAGCTCGGCCCCTACCGACAGGAATGGCTACACCTTC. It translates to CASSSAPTDRNGYTF. V is TRBV5-5 and J is TRBJ1-2; maybe TRBD1 (6 bases). The CDR3 is 15 amino acids. V lost 3 bases and J 6 bases, leaving 18 bases between the germline ends. Germline CDR1 SGHKS, CDR2 YYEKEE (reference sequence).

This clone was counted once. The V gene is TRBV7-6, the J gene TRBJ2-5; D perhaps matches TRBD1 (5 bases). Germline V gives CDR1 SGHVS, CDR2 FNYEAQ. The CDR3 sequence is 14 residues long. Trimming removed 1 base from V and 4 bases from J, with 10 bases in between. CDR3 nucleotide sequence: TGTGCCAGCAGCTTAGGCGCCAGGGTAGAGACCCAGTACTTC. It codes for CASSLGARVETQYF.

The V gene is TRBV2, the J gene TRBJ1-5; D perhaps matches TRBD1 (5 bases). With 6 bases removed from V and 5 bases from J, the gap between germline ends came to 11 bases. The CDR3 covers 13 residues. The germline gives CDR1 SNHLY, CDR2 FYNNEI. CDR3 sequence reads: CASSRGVDQPQHF. CDR3 nucleotides: TGTGCCAGCAGCCGGGGGGTCGATCAGCCCCAGCATTTT.

This chain uses TRBV18 with TRBJ1-2; tentatively, D is TRBD1 (6 bases). V was trimmed by 3 bases and J by 0 bases, leaving 14 bases between them. Germline assignment: CDR1 KGHSH and CDR2 LQKENI. The CDR3 extends over 16 amino acids. DNA for the CDR3: TGTGCCAGCTCACCTACATACAGGGACGCTAACTATGGCTACACCTTC. Translation gives CASSPTYRDANYGYTF.

This chain joins TRBV2 and TRBJ1-2; maybe TRBD1 (5 bases). CDR1 and CDR2 from the germline V gene are SNHLY and FYNNEI. CDR3 length: 12 amino acids. V was pared by 6 bases and J by 4 bases, with 9 bases between. The CDR3 sequence: CASSREGYGYTF. As DNA, the CDR3 is TGTGCCAGCAGCAGGGAGGGCTATGGCTACACCTTC.

This chain links TRBV5-6 with TRBJ2-2; the D gene is possibly TRBD2 (5 bases). The germline gives CDR1 SGHDT, CDR2 YYEEEE. Trimming stripped 2 bases from V and 0 bases from J, with 8 bases between. The CDR3 has 15 amino acids. CDR3 region: CASSFGLTNTGELFF. The CDR3 DNA follows: TGTGCCAGCAGCTTTGGACTGACGAACACCGGGGAGCTGTTTTTT.

In its sample, this clone was seen once. The CDR3 region is CASGMTGINQPQHF. The CDR3 DNA follows: TGTGCCAGCGGAATGACAGGAATCAATCAGCCCCAGCATTTT. This sequence joins TRBV27 and TRBJ1-5; possibly TRBD1 for D (6 bases). Germline CDR1 and CDR2: MNHEY and SMNVEV (reference sequence). CDR3 size: 14 residues. Trimming shortened V by 8 bases and J by 3 bases, and 14 bases separated the two germline ends.

This clone was detected only once. This chain joins TRBV28 and TRBJ1-5; D ambiguous. The length of the CDR3 is 13 residues. Trimming removed 5 bases from V and 0 bases from J, with 5 bases in between. The germline V gene encodes CDR1 MDHEN and CDR2 SYDVKM. CDR3 region: CASSPYSNQPQHF. CDR3 nucleotide sequence: TGTGCCAGCAGTCCCTATAGCAATCAGCCCCAGCATTTT.